Listed below are T cell receptor beta chains from one sample, sequenced in a study of CD8 T cells in ankylosing spondylitis. TCRdb re-analysed the 5' RACE reads in MiXCR, keeping a single row per CDR3 protein. This sample has 400,000 or so distinct CDR3 sequences; more than 25% occur once, and the top ten carry roughly 0.8%. Source material: blood, either unsorted or a sorted T cell fraction (not recorded which). The receptors come from a male donor with ankylosing spondylitis. The CDR3 runs from the conserved cysteine through the conserved F or W. The order of the fields is V gene, clone size, D gene, J gene, CDR3 protein, CDR3 DNA. The D gene is left open where the match is weak. Only part of the rows carry a size: once, few, many, or a class if the clone is expanded.

TRBV4-1	NA	NA	TRBJ1-1	CASSQEGQGFYEAFF	TGCGCCAGCAGCCAAGAAGGACAAGGTTTTTACGAAGCTTTCTTT
TRBV7-9	NA	TRBD2	TRBJ2-1	CASSPYPLAGAYNEQFF	TGTGCCAGCAGCCCCTACCCCCTAGCGGGAGCTTACAATGAGCAGTTCTTC
TRBV12-3/TRBV12-4	few	TRBD2	TRBJ2-7	CASSLERGSSYEQYF	TGTGCCAGCAGCTTAGAGCGGGGGAGCTCCTACGAGCAGTACTTC
TRBV27	NA	NA	TRBJ1-2	CASSLRTAGVYGYTF	TGTGCCAGCAGTTTGCGGACTGCCGGAGTCTATGGCTACACCTTC
TRBV5-4	few	NA	TRBJ2-1	CVGDEQFF	TGTGTTGGGGATGAACAGTTCTTC
TRBV29-1	once	NA	TRBJ2-5	CSVDYLIQETQYF	TGCAGCGTTGACTACCTAATCCAAGAGACCCAGTACTTC
TRBV7-2	NA	NA	TRBJ2-2	CASSTGPTGELFF	TGTGCCAGCAGTACAGGGCCCACCGGGGAGCTGTTTTTT
TRBV29-1	NA	NA	TRBJ2-7	CSVRRASSYEQYF	TGCAGCGTGAGAAGGGCCTCCTCCTACGAGCAGTACTTC
TRBV3-1	NA	TRBD1	TRBJ1-1	CASSQAGGLEAFF	TGTGCCAGCAGCCAAGCAGGGGGCCTTGAAGCTTTCTTT
TRBV11-3	few	TRBD1	TRBJ1-1	CASSIGRQGFSEAFF	TGTGCCAGCAGCATCGGACGACAGGGGTTTTCTGAAGCTTTCTTT
TRBV3-1	NA	TRBD1	TRBJ1-2	CASSPRTGENYGYTF	TGTGCCAGCAGCCCCCGGACAGGGGAAAACTATGGCTACACCTTC
TRBV18	NA	TRBD2	TRBJ2-5	CASSRGLAELETQYF	TGTGCCAGCTCACGGGGACTAGCGGAGCTGGAGACCCAGTACTTC
TRBV7-2	few	TRBD2	TRBJ2-7	CASSLEGTSGSYEQYF	TGTGCCAGCAGCTTAGAGGGGACTAGCGGGAGTTACGAGCAGTACTTC
TRBV6-1	NA	NA	TRBJ1-1	CASSRGGWMTNTEAFF	TGTGCCAGCAGTCGGGGGGGGTGGATGACGAACACTGAAGCTTTCTTT
TRBV7-9	NA	NA	TRBJ1-1	CASSLGGPSRTEAFF	TGTGCCAGCAGCTTGGGTGGGCCCTCAAGGACTGAAGCTTTCTTT
TRBV20-1	few	NA	TRBJ1-2	CSASTGDAIYGYTF	TGCAGTGCTAGTACCGGGGATGCTATCTATGGCTACACCTTC
TRBV4-1	few	TRBD1	TRBJ1-2	CASSQDPSTGIGYTF	TGCGCCAGCAGCCAAGACCCCTCGACAGGGATCGGCTACACCTTC
TRBV2	NA	NA	TRBJ2-3	CASSETIDTQYF	TGTGCCAGCAGTGAAACTATAGATACGCAGTATTTT
TRBV29-1	NA	TRBD1	TRBJ2-2	CSVGTGDTGELFF	TGCAGCGTGGGAACAGGGGACACCGGGGAGCTGTTTTTT
TRBV6-5	few	TRBD1	TRBJ1-2	CASSYPGTGDYGYTF	TGTGCCAGCAGTTACCCCGGGACAGGGGACTATGGCTACACCTTC
TRBV10-3	few	NA	TRBJ1-2	CATGQREQDNYGYTF	TGTGCCACCGGGCAACGAGAACAGGATAACTATGGCTACACCTTC
TRBV7-8	NA	NA	TRBJ2-3	CASSPRGSASTDTQYF	TGTGCCAGCAGCCCGCGAGGTAGCGCTAGCACAGATACGCAGTATTTT
TRBV5-1	NA	NA	TRBJ1-2	CASSTQGAWDGYTF	TGCGCCAGCAGCACTCAGGGTGCCTGGGATGGCTACACCTTC